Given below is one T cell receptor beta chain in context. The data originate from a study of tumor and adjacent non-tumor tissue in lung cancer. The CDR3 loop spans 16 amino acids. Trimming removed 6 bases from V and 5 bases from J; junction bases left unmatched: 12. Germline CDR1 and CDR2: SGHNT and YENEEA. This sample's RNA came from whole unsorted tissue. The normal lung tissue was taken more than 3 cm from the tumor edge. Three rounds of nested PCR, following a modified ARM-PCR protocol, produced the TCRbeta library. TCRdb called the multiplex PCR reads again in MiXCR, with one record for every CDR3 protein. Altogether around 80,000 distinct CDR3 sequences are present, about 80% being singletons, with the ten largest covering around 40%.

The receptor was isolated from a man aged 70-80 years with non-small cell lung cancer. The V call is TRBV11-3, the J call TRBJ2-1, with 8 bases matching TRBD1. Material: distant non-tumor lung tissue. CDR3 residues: CASSNMLGTGHNEQFF. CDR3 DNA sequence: TGTGCCAGCAGTAACATGCTAGGGACAGGACACAATGAGCAGTTCTTC.